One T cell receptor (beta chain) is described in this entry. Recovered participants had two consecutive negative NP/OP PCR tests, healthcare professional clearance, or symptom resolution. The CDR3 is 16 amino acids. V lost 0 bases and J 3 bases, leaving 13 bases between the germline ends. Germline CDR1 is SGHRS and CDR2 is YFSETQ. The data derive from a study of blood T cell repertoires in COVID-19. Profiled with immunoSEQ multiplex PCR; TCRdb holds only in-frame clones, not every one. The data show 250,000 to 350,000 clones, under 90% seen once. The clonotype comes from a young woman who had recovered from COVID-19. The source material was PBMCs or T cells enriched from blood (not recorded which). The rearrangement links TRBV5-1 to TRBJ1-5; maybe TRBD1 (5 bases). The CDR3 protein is CASSLGREPLNQPQHF. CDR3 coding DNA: TGCGCCAGCAGCTTGGGCAGGGAACCCCTCAATCAGCCCCAGCATTTT.